The 24 T cell receptor beta chains below all came from one sample that was sequenced in a study of shared clonotypes between healthy human individuals. The data were produced by immunoSEQ multiplex PCR, yet TCRdb's version contains in-frame clones alone and is incomplete. The data show about 550,000 clones, with 95% to 96% seen just once and 0.11% held by the top ten. Positive CCR7 selection of CD45RO-negative cells yielded the naive CD8 cells, and terminally differentiated effector memory CD45RA+ cells were excluded. Sequences were obtained from naive CD8+ T cells sorted from blood. The receptors were sampled from a woman aged 25 to 39 in good health.

The J gene is TRBJ2-7, the V gene TRBV28; the match to TRBD2 covers 11 bases. V trimming: 4 bases; J trimming: 4 bases; junction bases outside the gene matches: 6. Germline lookup yields CDR1 MDHEN and CDR2 SYDVKM. The CDR3 runs to 15 residues. The DNA of the CDR3 is TGTGCCAGCAGTTCCCAGTGGACTAGCGGGTACGAGCAGTACTTC. This sequence encodes CASSSQWTSGYEQYF.

V gene TRBV6-1 combines with J gene TRBJ2-5, with 10 positions matching TRBD1. The CDR3 loop spans 14 amino acids. Losses at the gene ends were 2 bases for V and 4 bases for J; bases not matched to a gene: 1. CDR1 is MNHNS and CDR2 is SASEGT in the germline V gene. The CDR3 DNA reads TGTGCCAGCAGTGAATGGGACAGGGGAGAGACCCAGTACTTC. Residues: CASSEWDRGETQYF.

J is TRBJ2-7 and V is TRBV27; 7 bases align to TRBD2. Germline assignment: CDR1 MNHEY and CDR2 SMNVEV (reference sequence). Trimming at V came to 2 bases and at J to 0 bases, leaving 7 bases not matched to a gene. CDR3 length: 16 amino acids. This chain's CDR3 is CASSLLAVTSSYEQYF. The CDR3 nucleotides read TGTGCCAGCAGTTTACTAGCGGTTACGAGCTCCTACGAGCAGTACTTC.

The chain links TRBV2 to TRBJ2-7; 7 nucleotides align to TRBD2. The CDR3 is 16 residues long. V dropped 2 bases and J dropped 0; count of bases not matched to a gene: 7. Germline CDR1 is SNHLY and CDR2 is FYNNEI. The CDR3 is CASSELASGVSYEQYF. CDR3 sequence (DNA): TGTGCCAGCAGTGAATTGGCTAGCGGAGTCTCCTACGAGCAGTACTTC.

The V gene is TRBV5-4, the J gene TRBJ2-7; 9 nucleotides agree with TRBD2. Germline CDR1 and CDR2: SGHNT and YYREEE (reference sequence). Losses at the gene ends were 0 bases for V and 5 bases for J; bases not matched to a gene: 12. The CDR3 covers 17 residues. The CDR3 protein is CASSLAMGLAGFHEQYF. The DNA of the CDR3 is TGTGCCAGCAGCTTGGCAATGGGCCTAGCGGGATTTCACGAGCAGTACTTC. The complete variable domain, with remaining parts taken from reference TRBV5-4 and TRBJ2-7, reads ETGVTQSPTHLIKTRGQQVTLRCSSQSGHNTVSWYQQALGQGPQFIFQYYREEENGRGNFPPRFSGLQFPNYSSELNVNALELDDSALYLCASSLAMGLAGFHEQYFGPGTRLTVT.

The V call is TRBV9, the J call TRBJ2-7, with D possibly matching TRBD2 (6 bases). The germline V gene has CDR1 SGDLS and CDR2 YYNGEE. V lost 0 bases and J lost 1, with 20 bases in between. The CDR3 runs to 18 residues. The CDR3 reads CASSVAPSSGEMSYEQYF. In nucleotides, the CDR3 is TGTGCCAGCAGCGTAGCTCCCTCTTCGGGGGAGATGTCCTACGAGCAGTACTTC.

This clone was found a few times. The CDR3 loop reads CASMETVYEQYF. CDR3 nucleotide sequence: TGTGCCAGCATGGAGACAGTCTACGAGCAGTACTTC. V and J are TRBV28 and TRBJ2-7; D might be TRBD1 (5 bases). CDR3 length: 12 residues. CDR1 MDHEN and CDR2 SYDVKM come from the germline V gene. Trimming took 7 bases from V and 3 from J, leaving 10 bases between them.

The CDR3 sequence is CASSLEEGWREAWYEQYF. The CDR3 DNA follows: TGTGCCAGCAGCTTAGAAGAGGGTTGGCGGGAGGCCTGGTACGAGCAGTACTTC. The rearrangement joins TRBV7-6 to TRBJ2-7; 8 bases fit TRBD2. V gave up 1 base and J gave up 4 bases; unmatched junction bases: 15. The germline CDR1 and CDR2 sequences are SGHVS and FNYEAQ. The CDR3 consists of 18 residues. The entire variable domain, with the rest obtained from reference TRBV7-6 and TRBJ2-7, is as follows: GAGVSQSPRYKVTKRGQDVALRCDPISGHVSLYWYRQALGQGPEFLTYFNYEAQQDKSGLPNDRFSAERPEGSISTLTIQRTEQRDSAMYRCASSLEEGWREAWYEQYFGPGTRLTVT.

The chain uses TRBV7-9 and TRBJ1-1; D not resolved. The CDR3 runs to 13 residues. Trimming removed 5 bases at V and 0 bases at J, with 7 bases between. Looked up from germline, CDR1 is SEHNR and CDR2 is FQNEAQ (reference sequence). DNA for the CDR3: TGTGCCAGCAGCCCCCCACTGAACACTGAAGCTTTCTTT. Its protein product is CASSPPLNTEAFF.

This chain connects TRBV7-9 to TRBJ2-1; TRBD2 aligns across 7 bases. The germline CDR1 and CDR2 sequences are SEHNR and FQNEAQ (reference sequence). V lost 5 bases, J lost 5 bases, and 3 bases stayed unmatched. The CDR3 contains 13 residues. CDR3 nucleotide sequence: TGTGCCAGCAGCGGGGGGGTGAACAATGAGCAGTTCTTC. It yields the protein CASSGGVNNEQFF. Combining the CDR3 with reference TRBV7-9 and TRBJ2-1 gives the whole variable domain DTGVSQNPRHKITKRGQNVTFRCDPISEHNRLYWYRQTLGQGPEFLTYFQNEAQLEKSRLLSDRFSAERPKGSFSTLEIQRTEQGDSAMYLCASSGGVNNEQFFGPGTRLTVL.

This chain uses TRBV19 with TRBJ1-1, with D tentatively TRBD1 (5 bases). Trimming cost V 6 bases and J 6 bases, with 8 bases left between them. The CDR3 sequence is 11 residues long. Looked up from germline, CDR1 is LNHDA and CDR2 is SQIVND (reference sequence). The CDR3 loop reads CASSTGSEAFF. Written as DNA, the CDR3 is TGTGCCAGTAGCACAGGATCTGAAGCTTTCTTT.

V and J are TRBV27 and TRBJ2-7; D is uncertain. The CDR3 has 13 residues. V was cut by 6 bases and J by 5 bases, with 14 bases left in between. Germline lookup yields CDR1 MNHEY and CDR2 SMNVEV (reference sequence). CDR3 residues: CASSHPQSDEQYF. CDR3 nucleotide sequence: TGTGCCAGCAGCCACCCCCAGTCCGACGAGCAGTACTTC.

This clone showed up just once. This chain uses TRBV6-1 with TRBJ2-3, with unresolved D. The CDR3 loop spans 18 amino acids. From germline, CDR1 is MNHNS and CDR2 SASEGT. Trimming took off 2 bases at V and 2 bases at J, with 20 bases between the two ends. In DNA form, the CDR3 reads TGTGCCAGCAGTGAATCGGCCCCCGCCCTGACTTCCACAGATACGCAGTATTTT. Translation gives CASSESAPALTSTDTQYF.

Written as DNA, the CDR3 is TGTGCCAGCAGCGTAGTCCGAGGGATTGATACCGGGGAGCTGTTTTTT. It is translated as CASSVVRGIDTGELFF. The genes are TRBV9 and TRBJ2-2; D is perhaps TRBD2 (5 bases). V was trimmed by 0 bases and J by 5 bases, leaving 14 bases between them. This CDR3 spans 16 amino acids. Looked up from germline, CDR1 is SGDLS and CDR2 is YYNGEE.

The chain recombines TRBV13 with TRBJ2-7; the match to TRBD2 covers 9 bases. CDR3 length: 17 amino acids. J lost 0 bases, V lost 0 bases, and 6 bases had no gene match. CDR1 and CDR2 (germline): PRHDT, FYEKMQ (reference sequence). CDR3 bases: TGTGCCAGCAGCTTAGGGCCACTAGCGGGCGCCTCCTACGAGCAGTACTTC. It codes for CASSLGPLAGASYEQYF.

The chain carries TRBV4-1 and TRBJ1-1; D uncertain. Germline V gene lookup returns CDR1 MGHRA and CDR2 YSYEKL. The CDR3 is 14 residues long. V lost 4 bases and J lost 2, with 11 bases in between. CDR3 nucleotide sequence: TGCGCCAGCAGCCCCGCAGGACTTAACACTGAAGCTTTCTTT. This gives the protein CASSPAGLNTEAFF.

The chain links TRBV19 to TRBJ2-5; TRBD1 matches at 9 bases. Germline V CDR1 and CDR2: LNHDA, SQIVND (reference sequence). The V gene end was trimmed by 3 bases and the J gene end by 7 bases; junction bases not matched to a gene: 3. The CDR3 totals 13 residues. The CDR3: CASSISTGGTQYF. The CDR3 nucleotides read TGTGCCAGTAGTATCTCGACAGGGGGGACCCAGTACTTC.

This clone was detected only once. V gene TRBV29-1 combines with J gene TRBJ2-1; D remains ambiguous. This CDR3 is 12 amino acids long. The V gene lost 4 bases and the J gene lost 9 bases, with 13 bases spanning the gap. Germline values: CDR1 SQVTM, CDR2 ANQGSEA. The CDR3 loop reads CSVGPFVAEQFF. The CDR3 region has the DNA TGCAGCGTTGGTCCCTTTGTGGCTGAGCAGTTCTTC.

The chain recombines TRBV14 with TRBJ2-1, with 9 bases aligning to TRBD2. Germline values: CDR1 SGHDN, CDR2 FVKESK. The CDR3 sequence is 17 residues long. V lost 0 bases, J lost 4 bases, and 7 bases stayed unmatched. The CDR3 spells CASSQDRLAGLYNEQFF. Written as DNA, the CDR3 is TGTGCCAGCAGCCAAGATAGGCTAGCGGGGTTATACAATGAGCAGTTCTTC.

The count of this clone is one. The chain uses TRBV7-8 and TRBJ2-2, with 8 positions matching TRBD2. Germline V lookup: CDR1 SGHVS, CDR2 FQNEAQ. V lost 3 bases to trimming and J lost 8 bases; unmatched junction nucleotides: 5. The CDR3 totals 14 residues. Here the CDR3 DNA reads TGTGCCAGCAGCTTTAAAGCGGGAGCAGGGGAGCTGTTTTTT. Translating it yields CASSFKAGAGELFF. Full variable domain (remainder filled in from reference TRBV7-8 and TRBJ2-2): GAGVSQSPRYKVAKRGQDVALRCDPISGHVSLFWYQQALGQGPEFLTYFQNEAQLDKSGLPSDRFFAERPEGSVSTLKIQRTQQEDSAVYLCASSFKAGAGELFFGEGSRLTVL.

The chain combines TRBV7-9 with TRBJ2-1; D is perhaps TRBD2 (6 bases). Trimming left V 5 bases short and J 9 bases short, with 14 bases between. The CDR3 has 13 residues. Germline V gene sequence: CDR1 SEHNR, CDR2 FQNEAQ (reference sequence). This CDR3 reads CASSGRLVPEQFF. CDR3 coding DNA: TGTGCCAGCAGCGGCAGACTAGTGCCTGAGCAGTTCTTC.

The CDR3 DNA reads TGTGCCAGTAGTCTTCAGAGGGGGCGCGTTGAAAAACTGTTTTTT. Translation: CASSLQRGRVEKLFF. This chain links TRBV19 with TRBJ1-4; 7 nucleotides line up with TRBD1. Trimming cost V 5 bases and J 7 bases; bases outside gene matches: 10. CDR1 is LNHDA and CDR2 is SQIVND in the germline V gene (reference sequence). There are 15 residues in the CDR3. Full variable domain (rest looked up from reference TRBV19 and TRBJ1-4): DGGITQSPKYLFRKEGQNVTLSCEQNLNHDAMYWYRQDPGQGLRLIYYSQIVNDFQKGDIAEGYSVSREKKESFPLTVTSAQKNPTAFYLCASSLQRGRVEKLFFGSGTQLSVL.

The V and J genes are TRBV4-1 and TRBJ2-7; 8 bases fit TRBD2. Germline-derived CDR1 and CDR2 are MGHRA and YSYEKL. The ends lost 2 bases at V and 1 base at J; junction bases unmatched: 10. This CDR3 has 17 residues. The CDR3 is CASSQKRGAGASYEQYF. CDR3 sequence (DNA): TGCGCCAGCAGCCAAAAGAGGGGAGCGGGAGCGTCCTACGAGCAGTACTTC.

Comment on this clone: This sample also contains other DNA sequences that code for the same CDR3. The V call is TRBV27, the J call TRBJ2-2; no clear D. Trimming stripped 3 bases from V and 0 bases from J, with 5 bases between. Germline V gene data show CDR1 as MNHEY and CDR2 as SMNVEV (reference sequence). CDR3 length: 14 amino acids. CDR3 coding DNA: TGTGCCAGCAGTTTTTGGGCGAACACCGGGGAGCTGTTTTTT. Its translation is CASSFWANTGELFF.